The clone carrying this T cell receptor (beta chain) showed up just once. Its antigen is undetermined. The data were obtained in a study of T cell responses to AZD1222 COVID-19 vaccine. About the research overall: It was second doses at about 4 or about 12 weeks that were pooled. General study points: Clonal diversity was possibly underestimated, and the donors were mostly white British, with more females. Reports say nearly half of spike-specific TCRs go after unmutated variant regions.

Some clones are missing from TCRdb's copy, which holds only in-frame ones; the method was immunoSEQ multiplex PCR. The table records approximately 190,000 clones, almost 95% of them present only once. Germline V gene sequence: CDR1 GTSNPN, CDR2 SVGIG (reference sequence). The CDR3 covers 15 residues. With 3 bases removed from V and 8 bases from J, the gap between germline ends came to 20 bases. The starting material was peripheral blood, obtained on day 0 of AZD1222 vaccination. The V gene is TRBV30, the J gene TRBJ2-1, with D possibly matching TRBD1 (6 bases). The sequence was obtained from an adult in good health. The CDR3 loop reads CAWRTPGAWYDEQFF. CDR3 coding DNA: TGTGCCTGGAGAACCCCAGGGGCCTGGTACGATGAGCAGTTCTTC.